This TCR beta chain is drawn from a study of blood T cell repertoires in COVID-19. Turning to the study itself: Nucleic acid was either cDNA or gDNA, and it came from T cells, B-cell-depleted T cells, or PBMCs.

V was cut by 0 bases and J by 1 base, with 9 bases left in between. The CDR3 runs 15 residues. The germline CDR1 and CDR2 sequences are LNHDA and SQIVND (reference sequence). Authors' data handling: Estimates of nucleated cell counts were drawn from the amplification of reference gene primers. Here immunoSEQ multiplex PCR was the method, and the copy in TCRdb shows in-frame clones only, minus some. That table furnishes V, J and clone size, whereas the DNA furnished D and trimming. In the table there are 400,000 to 550,000 clones, around 89% of which are singletons. The genes are TRBV19 and TRBJ1-1; no clear D gene. Sequenced input: peripheral blood. This clonotype was obtained from a woman younger than 45 with acute or convalescent COVID-19. CDR3 coding DNA: TGTGCCAGTAGTATAGATCAAGGAGGGAACACTGAAGCTTTCTTT. Protein: CASSIDQGGNTEAFF.